Listed here are 28 T cell receptor beta chains from one sample, sequenced in a study of blood T cell repertoires in COVID-19. The method was immunoSEQ multiplex PCR; TCRdb's version includes in-frame clones alone and lacks a portion of them. The table includes roughly 330,000 clones, around 87% detected once. Specimen: PBMCs or T cells enriched from blood (not recorded which). These receptors were obtained from a woman aged 30 to 39 who had recovered from COVID-19.

This CDR3 is CASSLDRVNEQFF. The CDR3 bases are TGTGCCAGCAGCTTGGACAGGGTCAATGAGCAGTTCTTC. The chain recombines TRBV5-4 with TRBJ2-1; D is possibly TRBD1 (6 bases). CDR1 SGHNT and CDR2 YYREEE come from the germline V gene (reference sequence). Trimming stripped 0 bases from V and 6 bases from J, with 7 bases between. The CDR3 has 13 amino acids.

The rearrangement joins TRBV6-5 to TRBJ1-1; D gene ambiguous. The V end lost 6 bases, the J end lost 7 bases, and 15 bases lay between the germline ends. The CDR3 sequence is 13 residues long. In germline, CDR1 is MNHEY, CDR2 SVGAGI. The CDR3 nucleotides read TGTGCCAGCAGAAGTAGAAGTGAGGGTGAAGCTTTCTTT. Amino acid sequence: CASRSRSEGEAFF.

The rearrangement joins TRBV12-3 or TRBV12-4 to TRBJ1-1; 9 bases match TRBD1. CDR3 length equals 13 residues. The junction had 5 bases not matched to a gene; V was cut back by 5 bases and J by 7 bases. The CDR3: CASSPWDRVEAFF. In DNA form, the CDR3 reads TGTGCCAGCAGTCCTTGGGACAGGGTTGAAGCTTTCTTT.

This chain links TRBV9 with TRBJ1-1; D not resolved. V dropped 4 bases and J dropped 4 bases, with 11 bases sitting between them. The V gene's germline CDR1 is SGDLS and CDR2 YYNGEE. The CDR3 has 13 amino acids. The CDR3 DNA reads TGTGCCAGCAGCCTCTCGGGGAGCACTGAAGCTTTCTTT. Amino acids: CASSLSGSTEAFF.

This clone was seen just once. The chain combines TRBV12-3 or TRBV12-4 with TRBJ1-1; the D gene is possibly TRBD1 (5 bases). The CDR3 spans 13 residues. V was trimmed by 0 bases and J by 5 bases, leaving 7 bases between them. Here the CDR3 DNA reads TGTGCCAGCAGTTTAGCGGGGGGGACTGAAGCTTTCTTT. Translated, it gives CASSLAGGTEAFF.

This sequence joins TRBV19 and TRBJ1-5, with D tentatively TRBD1 (6 bases). This CDR3 is built from 13 residues. V was pared by 6 bases and J by 5 bases, with 11 bases between. From germline, CDR1 is LNHDA and CDR2 SQIVND (reference sequence). The CDR3 is CASSPNRDQPQHF. The DNA of the CDR3 is TGTGCCAGTAGCCCTAACAGGGATCAGCCCCAGCATTTT.

This clone was picked up one time. The chain carries TRBV7-2 and TRBJ1-1, with 7 bases identical to TRBD1. The V and J ends lost 5 bases and 0 bases, in that order; junction bases with no gene match: 3. Germline loops: CDR1 SGHTA, CDR2 FQGNSA. CDR3 length: 14 residues. The CDR3 protein is CASSRDSMNTEAFF. CDR3 bases: TGTGCCAGCAGCCGGGACAGTATGAACACTGAAGCTTTCTTT.

The chain couples TRBV15 to TRBJ2-3; 8 bases fit TRBD2. The CDR3 has 15 residues. The germline V gene encodes CDR1 LNHNV and CDR2 YYDKDF (reference sequence). The J segment lost 3 bases and the V segment lost 1 base, leaving 3 bases of the junction unmatched. CDR3 DNA: TGTGCCACCAGCAGAGCGGGGGGGAGGACAGATACGCAGTATTTT. Amino acids: CATSRAGGRTDTQYF.

This chain connects TRBV19 to TRBJ2-7, with 8 bases lining up with TRBD1. Unmatched junction bases numbered 9, after V lost 5 bases and J lost 0 bases. CDR1 LNHDA and CDR2 SQIVND come from the germline V gene (reference sequence). This CDR3 region has 16 residues. DNA for the CDR3: TGTGCCAGTAGTGGTTGGACAGGGTCCTTCTCCTACGAGCAGTACTTC. As protein: CASSGWTGSFSYEQYF.

This chain uses TRBV5-1 with TRBJ2-3; the match to TRBD2 covers 9 bases. The length of the CDR3 is 15 residues. V shed 6 bases, J shed 3 bases, and the junction held 8 bases outside the gene matches. Germline V CDR1 and CDR2: SGHRS, YFSETQ. The CDR3 loop is CASNAGGPVTDTQYF. CDR3 nucleotides: TGCGCCAGCAATGCGGGGGGGCCTGTAACAGATACGCAGTATTTT. The whole variable domain, remainder taken from reference TRBV5-1 and TRBJ2-3, is KAGVTQTPRYLIKTRGQQVTLSCSPISGHRSVSWYQQTPGQGLQFLFEYFSETQRNKGNFPGRFSGRQFSNSRSEMNVSTLELGDSALYLCASNAGGPVTDTQYFGPGTRLTVL.

V and J are TRBV5-1 and TRBJ2-1; possible D gene TRBD1, 5 bases. The V end lost 2 bases, the J end lost 3 bases, and 9 bases lay between the germline ends. The CDR3 is 14 amino acids. CDR1 and CDR2 from the germline V gene are SGHRS and YFSETQ. The CDR3 DNA reads as TGCGCCAGCAGCTTTGACAGCCGCTACAATGAGCAGTTCTTC. This sequence encodes CASSFDSRYNEQFF.

The V call is TRBV19, the J call TRBJ1-6; 8 bases are a match to TRBD1. In germline, CDR1 is LNHDA, CDR2 SQIVND (reference sequence). The CDR3 length is 17 residues. The V gene end was trimmed by 10 bases and the J gene end by 8 bases; junction bases not matched to a gene: 19. The CDR3 DNA is TGTGCCACATCCAGGACAGGGAAGGGCGATATGGATTCACCCCTCCACTTT. It specifies CATSRTGKGDMDSPLHF.

The chain employs TRBV15 and TRBJ2-5, with 13 bases aligning to TRBD2. The junction had 1 base not matched to a gene; V was cut back by 4 bases and J by 5 bases. Germline CDR1 and CDR2: LNHNV and YYDKDF (reference sequence). The CDR3 totals 14 residues. DNA for the CDR3: TGTGCCACCAGCACGGGACTAGCGGGGGAGACCCAGTACTTC. The encoded protein is CATSTGLAGETQYF.

CDR3 nucleotides: TGTGCCAGGAGAGACTCCTCGGGCGGGGAGCTGTTTTTT. Amino acids: CARRDSSGGELFF. This chain links TRBV7-2 with TRBJ2-2; no clear D gene. The CDR3 loop spans 13 amino acids. Looked up from germline, CDR1 is SGHTA and CDR2 is FQGNSA. Trimming removed 9 bases at V and 7 bases at J, with 15 bases between.

This clone was seen once. This rearrangement joins TRBV6-1 to TRBJ2-7; weak D call: TRBD1 (7 bases). The CDR3 is 16 residues long. V lost 2 bases and J 4 bases, leaving 18 bases between the germline ends. Germline V lookup: CDR1 MNHNS, CDR2 SASEGT. CDR3 loop: CASSELGGGFSYEQYF. As DNA, the CDR3 is TGTGCCAGCAGTGAACTCGGAGGGGGCTTTTCTTACGAGCAGTACTTC.

In regard to this clone: Other DNA sequences in this sample translate to the same CDR3. The rearrangement joins TRBV28 to TRBJ1-2; D is possibly TRBD1 (6 bases). The V gene's germline CDR1 is MDHEN and CDR2 SYDVKM. There are 12 residues in the CDR3. Trimming shortened V by 5 bases and J by 4 bases, and 8 bases separated the two germline ends. The CDR3 protein is CASSRGGYGYTF. DNA of the CDR3: TGTGCCAGCAGTCGAGGGGGCTATGGCTACACCTTC.

The chain combines TRBV4-2 with TRBJ2-6, with D tentatively TRBD1 (5 bases). CDR1 and CDR2 (germline): LGHNA, YNFKEQ. The V end was cut by 1 base, the J end by 4 bases, with 14 bases between. The CDR3 is 17 amino acids. CDR3 loop: CASSQASGLDGANVLTF. CDR3 sequence (DNA): TGTGCCAGCAGCCAAGCCTCAGGGCTAGACGGGGCCAACGTCCTGACTTTC.

This chain joins TRBV30 and TRBJ2-2, with 8 positions matching TRBD2. CDR3 length equals 14 residues. Per germline, CDR1 GTSNPN and CDR2 SVGIG (reference sequence). V was pared by 1 base and J by 7 bases, with 5 bases of the junction left unmatched. This CDR3 is CAWSDGGAGGELFF. In nucleotides, the CDR3 is TGTGCCTGGAGTGACGGGGGGGCCGGCGGGGAGCTGTTTTTT.

This chain links TRBV7-9 with TRBJ2-1; 7 bases agree with TRBD1. Germline lookup yields CDR1 SEHNR and CDR2 FQNEAQ (reference sequence). This CDR3 has 19 amino acids. V shed 5 bases and J 2 bases; nucleotides not matched to a gene: 18. The CDR3 DNA is TGTGCCAGCAGCCAAACCTGGAGCCTGGCCGGGACAGCCTACAATGAGCAGTTCTTC. Amino acids: CASSQTWSLAGTAYNEQFF.

The rearrangement uses TRBV7-9 and TRBJ1-1; 10 bases match TRBD1. After removal of 4 bases from V and 5 bases from J, the junction contained 7 bases not matched to a gene. CDR1 is SEHNR and CDR2 is FQNEAQ in the germline V gene (reference sequence). The CDR3 is 15 residues long. CDR3 residues: CASSSLDRGGTEAFF. As DNA, the CDR3 is TGTGCCAGCAGCTCCCTGGACAGGGGGGGAACTGAAGCTTTCTTT.

The chain recombines TRBV3-1 (or the pseudogene TRBV3-2) with TRBJ2-7; 8 bases match TRBD2. Looked up from germline, CDR1 is LGHDT and CDR2 is YNNKEL (reference sequence). CDR3 length: 15 amino acids. Trimming removed 5 bases from V and 2 bases from J; junction bases left unmatched: 8. Here the CDR3 DNA reads TGTGCCAGCAGCAGCTACGGGGGGGCGACCTACGAGCAGTACTTC. Its protein product is CASSSYGGATYEQYF.

This chain uses TRBV7-2 with TRBJ1-4, with 7 positions matching TRBD1. CDR3 length equals 15 residues. Losses at the gene ends were 2 bases for V and 10 bases for J; bases not matched to a gene: 10. Germline V gene sequence: CDR1 SGHTA, CDR2 FQGNSA. In nucleotides, the CDR3 is TGTGCCAGCAGCTTACCGCAGGGGGTGAGCGGAAAACTGTTTTTT. Translating gives CASSLPQGVSGKLFF.

CDR3 amino acids: CASSQGTGRGSYEQYF. The DNA for the CDR3 is TGCGCCAGCAGCCAAGGGACGGGGCGGGGATCCTACGAGCAGTACTTC. The chain is built from TRBV4-1 and TRBJ2-5; the D gene is possibly TRBD2 (6 bases). The end of the DNA aligns better with TRBJ2-7, so the J call may be wrong. CDR3 length: 16 residues. The germline V gene encodes CDR1 MGHRA and CDR2 YSYEKL.

This clone was seen more than once but under ten times. The J gene is TRBJ2-3, the V gene TRBV29-1; a possible D gene is TRBD2 (5 bases). Germline loops: CDR1 SQVTM, CDR2 ANQGSEA. The V gene lost 7 bases and the J gene lost 0 bases, with 20 bases spanning the gap. This CDR3 contains 16 residues. CDR3 DNA: TGCAGCGCCTCCAGGCGGCGGGCCCGTAGCACAGATACGCAGTATTTT. It codes for CSASRRRARSTDTQYF.

This chain links TRBV29-1 with TRBJ1-3; D unclear. V was clipped by 1 base and J by 0 bases, with 10 bases between them. This CDR3 comprises 15 residues. Germline V lookup: CDR1 SQVTM, CDR2 ANQGSEA. Here the CDR3 DNA reads TGCAGCGTTGAAGGTCCGGAGCGCTCTGGAAACACCATATATTTT. This sequence encodes CSVEGPERSGNTIYF.

The chain employs TRBV7-2 and TRBJ1-1, with a tentative D call TRBD1 (6 bases). CDR3 length: 15 residues. Germline V gene sequence: CDR1 SGHTA, CDR2 FQGNSA. V was clipped by 2 bases and J by 2 bases, with 12 bases between them. This CDR3 reads CASSLFGGPNTEAFF. CDR3 coding DNA: TGTGCCAGCAGCTTATTTGGGGGCCCTAACACTGAAGCTTTCTTT.

CDR3 sequence (DNA): TGTGCCAGCTCCGGGGGAAGGGACACTGAAGCTTTCTTT. Its translation: CASSGGRDTEAFF. This rearrangement joins TRBV18 to TRBJ1-1; tentative D call: TRBD1 (5 bases). The V and J ends lost 6 bases and 3 bases respectively, with 11 bases between them. Germline assignment: CDR1 KGHSH and CDR2 LQKENI. The CDR3 consists of 13 residues.

The V and J genes are TRBV30 and TRBJ2-7; no definite D call. Germline values: CDR1 GTSNPN, CDR2 SVGIG (reference sequence). The CDR3 sequence is 12 residues long. V shed 0 bases and J shed 6 bases, with 9 bases lying between them. The CDR3 is CAWSVSSAEQYF. Here the CDR3 DNA reads TGTGCCTGGAGTGTATCCAGCGCCGAGCAGTACTTC.